This T cell receptor beta chain was profiled in a study of cytomegalovirus exposure and HLA in healthy donors. The donors were in the roughly 130-subject validation cohort, distinct from the roughly 600-subject first cohort. CDR3 length equals 16 residues. V lost 3 bases, J lost 10 bases, and 22 bases lay in between. The germline V gene has CDR1 SEHNR and CDR2 FQNEAQ (reference sequence). Study-level points and caveats: A later analysis found first-cohort TCR clusters tended to co-occur in the 90 to 150 validation repertoires. Cytomegalovirus status was reportedly diagnosed by the classifier with high specificity and sensitivity. Among TCR sequences, most were rare, though some public TCRs appeared in many donors.

The data were produced by immunoSEQ multiplex PCR, yet TCRdb's version contains in-frame clones alone and is incomplete. Here the sample spans some 99,000 clones, roughly 90% being singletons. This clone has only a few counts. Its cognate antigen is unknown. The chain employs TRBV7-9 and TRBJ2-1, with D possibly being TRBD2 (6 bases). The sample taken for sequencing was PBMCs. This receptor was identified in a woman aged 18-35 years in good health and CMV-seronegative. Here the CDR3 reads CASSLGLAGLLREQFF. DNA of the CDR3: TGTGCCAGCAGCTTGGGACTGGCGGGGCTTTTGCGAGAGCAGTTCTTC.